The table lists the clone carrying this T cell receptor (beta chain) with a count of one. Preparation of the TCRbeta library was carried out with unique molecular identifiers. TCRdb re-called the PCR reads through MiXCR, storing one row per CDR3 protein. This sample has a few hundred thousand distinct CDR3 sequences; approximately 20% occur once, and the top ten carry 3.3%. The data were obtained in a study of T-cell reconstitution after alpha-beta-depleted transplantation in children. Germline V gene lookup returns CDR1 SNHLY and CDR2 FYNNEI. The V segment lost 6 bases and the J segment 8 bases; nucleotides outside the gene matches: 9. The CDR3 loop spans 15 amino acids.

This chain connects TRBV2 to TRBJ2-1; 11 bases line up with TRBD2. The source is a human donor who donated a stem cell graft to a child with acute lymphoblastic leukemia. Sequenced here: PBMCs from the stem cell graft donor, sampled from the stem cell graft. Here the CDR3 reads CASRKTSGSFDEQFF. DNA for the CDR3: TGTGCCAGCAGAAAAACTAGCGGGAGTTTTGATGAGCAGTTCTTC.